This T cell receptor (beta chain) originates from a study of glioma-infiltrating T cells after dendritic cell vaccination. Clones were sequenced by immunoSEQ multiplex PCR, and TCRdb holds only the in-frame ones, with some missing. The sample holds approximately 100,000 clones, 81% seen once. V lost 2 bases, J lost 5 bases, and 7 bases lay in between. This CDR3 is 13 amino acids long. Germline V gene data show CDR1 as SGHTA and CDR2 as FQGNSA. Sequenced material: blood, taken before dendritic cell vaccination. This receptor was taken from a human donor with glioblastoma. This chain joins TRBV7-2 and TRBJ2-1; D gene uncertain. Here the CDR3 reads CASSLSSNNEQFF. As DNA, the CDR3 is TGTGCCAGCAGCTTAAGTAGCAACAATGAGCAGTTCTTC.